The clone carrying this T cell receptor (beta chain) showed up just once. The same CDR3 is also encoded by other DNA sequences in this sample. The data originate from a study of blood T cell repertoires in COVID-19. About the research overall: Acute and convalescent COVID-19 specimens originated in the United States, Italy and Spain. Nucleic acid was either cDNA or gDNA, and it came from T cells, B-cell-depleted T cells, or PBMCs.

The ends were cut back, 1 base at V and 3 bases at J, with 4 bases in the middle. This CDR3 spans 11 amino acids. Germline V lookup: CDR1 DFQATT, CDR2 SNEGSKA (reference sequence). In the original analysis: By means of reference gene primer amplification, nucleated cell counts were estimated. Here immunoSEQ multiplex PCR was the method, and the copy in TCRdb shows in-frame clones only, minus some. V, J and clone size are taken as reported in that table, and D and trimming were inferred from the DNA itself. Among roughly 190,000 clones listed, about 85% were seen once. Sequenced material: peripheral blood. The clonotype originates from a human donor in a cohort sampled during active COVID-19. The genes are TRBV20-1 and TRBJ2-7; no clear D gene. For the CDR3, the DNA is TGCAGTGCTAGAGGCGACTACGAGCAGTACTTC. It specifies CSARGDYEQYF.